These T cell receptor beta chains were read from a single sample in a study of beta chain features in type 1 diabetes. The protocol was immunoSEQ multiplex PCR, while the TCRdb copy is restricted to in-frame clones and leaves out a portion. This sample has about 130,000 clones, with around 8.8% found just once. Sequenced input: central memory CD4+ T cells from blood. The origin of the receptors is a man aged 30 to 39 with type 1 diabetes. Both conserved end residues are part of each CDR3. The order of the fields is CDR3 protein, CDR3 DNA, clone size, D gene, V gene, J gene. The D gene is left open where the match is weak. The size field is filled for only some rows; it gives once, few, many or a size class.

CDR3: CASSPPGSNQPQHF; DNA: TGTGCCAGCAGCCCCCCGGGGAGCAATCAGCCCCAGCATTTT; size: -; D: -; V: TRBV7-2; J: TRBJ1-5
CDR3: CAWSPVFYEQYF; DNA: TGTGCCTGGAGTCCGGTATTCTACGAGCAGTACTTC; size: few; D: -; V: TRBV30; J: TRBJ2-7
CDR3: CASSSQGTQYF; DNA: TGTGCCAGCAGTTCGCAGGGGACCCAGTACTTC; size: few; D: -; V: TRBV6-5; J: TRBJ2-5
CDR3: CASTNRGIAEAFF; DNA: TGTGCCAGCACCAACAGGGGAATTGCTGAAGCTTTCTTT; size: -; D: TRBD1; V: TRBV6-5; J: TRBJ1-1
CDR3: CASSEYFAGPSPLHF; DNA: TGTGCCAGCAGTGAATATTTCGCAGGCCCTTCACCCCTCCACTTT; size: few; D: -; V: TRBV25-1; J: TRBJ1-6
CDR3: CASSPSPTDYEQYF; DNA: TGTGCCAGCAGCCCCTCCCCTACAGACTACGAGCAGTACTTC; size: few; D: -; V: TRBV9; J: TRBJ2-7
CDR3: CASSIRNQDTGELFF; DNA: TGTGCCAGCTCGATCAGGAACCAAGACACCGGGGAGCTGTTTTTT; size: -; D: -; V: TRBV27; J: TRBJ2-2
CDR3: CASSVGLGLNTGELFF; DNA: TGTGCCAGCAGCGTAGGCTTGGGACTCAACACCGGGGAGCTGTTTTTT; size: few; D: -; V: TRBV9; J: TRBJ2-2
CDR3: CASSPRQGANNEQFF; DNA: TGTGCCAGCTCACCACGACAGGGAGCTAACAATGAGCAGTTCTTC; size: few; D: TRBD1; V: TRBV18; J: TRBJ2-1
CDR3: CASRANREYEQYF; DNA: TGCGCCAGCAGGGCCAACAGGGAGTACGAGCAGTACTTC; size: -; D: -; V: TRBV10-2; J: TRBJ2-7
CDR3: CATSRDPGDSDTQYF; DNA: TGTGCCACCAGCAGAGACCCCGGTGATTCAGATACGCAGTATTTT; size: -; D: -; V: TRBV15; J: TRBJ2-3
CDR3: CASSSGTATNEKLFF; DNA: TGTGCCAGTAGTAGCGGGACAGCAACTAATGAAAAACTGTTTTTT; size: few; D: TRBD1; V: TRBV19; J: TRBJ1-4
CDR3: CASSEVTGRNTEAFF; DNA: TGTGCCAGCAGTGAAGTTACAGGGCGGAACACTGAAGCTTTCTTT; size: -; D: -; V: TRBV6-1; J: TRBJ1-1
CDR3: CASSLPEGAGNQPQHF; DNA: TGTGCCAGCAGTTTACCCGAGGGGGCGGGCAATCAGCCCCAGCATTTT; size: few; D: TRBD1; V: TRBV6-6; J: TRBJ1-5
CDR3: CASTQLAGNTGELFF; DNA: TGTGCCAGCACCCAACTAGCGGGGAACACCGGGGAGCTGTTTTTT; size: few; D: TRBD2; V: TRBV6-1; J: TRBJ2-2
CDR3: CASSEISGGTYGYTF; DNA: TGCGCCAGCAGCGAAATATCAGGGGGCACCTATGGCTACACCTTC; size: -; D: TRBD1; V: TRBV5-1; J: TRBJ1-2
CDR3: CASSYGIGGGYTF; DNA: TGTGCCAGCAGTTACGGTATCGGGGGTGGCTACACCTTC; size: many; D: -; V: TRBV6-6; J: TRBJ1-2
CDR3: CASSNEPGRETYGYTF; DNA: TGTGCCAGCAGCAACGAACCGGGCCGGGAGACTTATGGCTACACCTTC; size: few; D: -; V: TRBV5-4; J: TRBJ1-2
CDR3: CSVATGGVGYGYTF; DNA: TGCAGCGTTGCTACAGGGGGCGTCGGCTATGGCTACACCTTC; size: few; D: TRBD1; V: TRBV29-1; J: TRBJ1-2
CDR3: CASSYGLAGYEQYF; DNA: TGTGCCAGCAGCTACGGACTAGCGGGCTACGAGCAGTACTTC; size: few; D: TRBD2; V: TRBV5-4; J: TRBJ2-7
CDR3: CASSDPPNDEQLFF; DNA: TGTGCCAGCAGTGACCCGCCTAATGATGAGCAGCTGTTTTTT; size: -; D: -; V: TRBV6-4; J: TRBJ2-2
CDR3: CASSLATGLNIQYF; DNA: TGTGCCAGCAGCTTAGCGACAGGCCTAAACATTCAGTACTTC; size: -; D: -; V: TRBV11-2; J: TRBJ2-4
CDR3: CAWSGTGYTDTQYF; DNA: TGTGCCTGGTCCGGGACAGGATACACAGATACGCAGTATTTT; size: few; D: TRBD1; V: TRBV30; J: TRBJ2-3
CDR3: CASSLTGGNTEAFF; DNA: TGTGCCAGCAGCTTAACAGGGGGCAACACTGAAGCTTTCTTT; size: -; D: TRBD1; V: TRBV11-2; J: TRBJ1-1
CDR3: CASSRRGPNTGELFF; DNA: TGTGCCAGCAGCCGCAGGGGCCCGAACACCGGGGAGCTGTTTTTT; size: -; D: -; V: TRBV11-1; J: TRBJ2-2
CDR3: CASSTGQGGTDTQYF; DNA: TGTGCCAGTAGTACCGGACAGGGCGGCACAGATACGCAGTATTTT; size: -; D: TRBD1; V: TRBV19; J: TRBJ2-3
CDR3: CASSFFQGGETQYF; DNA: TGTGCCAGCAGCTTTTTCCAGGGAGGGGAGACCCAGTACTTC; size: -; D: TRBD2; V: TRBV7-2; J: TRBJ2-5
CDR3: CASSLGLETQYF; DNA: TGTGCCAGCAGCTTAGGCCTCGAGACCCAGTACTTC; size: few; D: -; V: TRBV13; J: TRBJ2-5
CDR3: CATRPSATDTQYF; DNA: TGTGCCACCAGACCCAGTGCCACAGATACGCAGTATTTT; size: -; D: -; V: TRBV15; J: TRBJ2-3
CDR3: CASSSSTGGGTDTQYF; DNA: TGTGCCAGCAGTTCCTCGACAGGGGGAGGCACAGATACGCAGTATTTT; size: few; D: TRBD1; V: TRBV6-6; J: TRBJ2-3
CDR3: CASRLTGGEAFF; DNA: TGTGCCAGCAGGTTGACAGGGGGAGAAGCTTTCTTT; size: few; D: -; V: TRBV21-1; J: TRBJ1-1
CDR3: CASSSGQGQKLFF; DNA: TGTGCCAGCAGCTCCGGACAGGGGCAAAAACTGTTTTTT; size: few; D: TRBD1; V: TRBV7-2; J: TRBJ1-4
CDR3: CASSVQGVGETQYF; DNA: TGTGCCAGCAGCGTACAGGGGGTAGGAGAGACCCAGTACTTC; size: -; D: TRBD1; V: TRBV9; J: TRBJ2-5
CDR3: CASSPMGRVEKLFF; DNA: TGTGCCAGCAGCCCTATGGGGCGCGTTGAAAAACTGTTTTTT; size: -; D: -; V: TRBV27; J: TRBJ1-4